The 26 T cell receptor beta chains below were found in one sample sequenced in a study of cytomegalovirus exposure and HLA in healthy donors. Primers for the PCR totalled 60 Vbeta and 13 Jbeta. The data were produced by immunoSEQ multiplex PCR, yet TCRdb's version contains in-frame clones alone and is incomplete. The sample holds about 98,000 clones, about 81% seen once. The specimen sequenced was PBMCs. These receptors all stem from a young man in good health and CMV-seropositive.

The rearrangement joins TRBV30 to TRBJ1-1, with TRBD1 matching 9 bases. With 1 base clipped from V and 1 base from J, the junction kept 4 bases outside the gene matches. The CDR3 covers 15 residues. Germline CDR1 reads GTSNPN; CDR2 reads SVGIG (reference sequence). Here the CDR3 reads CAWSGDRVSNTEAFF. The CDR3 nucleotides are TGTGCCTGGAGTGGGGACAGGGTTTCGAACACTGAAGCTTTCTTT.

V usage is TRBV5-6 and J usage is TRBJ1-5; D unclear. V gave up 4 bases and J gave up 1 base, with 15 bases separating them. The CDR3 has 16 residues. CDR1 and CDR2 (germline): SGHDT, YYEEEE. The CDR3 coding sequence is TGTGCCAGCAGCCGGGGAGGCATGAGCAGCAATCAGCCCCAGCATTTT. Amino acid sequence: CASSRGGMSSNQPQHF.

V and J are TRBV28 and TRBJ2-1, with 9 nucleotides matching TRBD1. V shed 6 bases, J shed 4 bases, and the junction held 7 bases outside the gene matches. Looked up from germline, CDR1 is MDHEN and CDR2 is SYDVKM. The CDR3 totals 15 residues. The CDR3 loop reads CASRLDRGVYNEQFF. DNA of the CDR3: TGTGCCAGCAGGTTAGACAGGGGGGTTTACAATGAGCAGTTCTTC.

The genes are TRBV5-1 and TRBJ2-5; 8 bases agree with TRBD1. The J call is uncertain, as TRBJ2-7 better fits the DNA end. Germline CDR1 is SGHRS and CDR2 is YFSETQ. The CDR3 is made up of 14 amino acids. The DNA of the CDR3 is TGCGCCAGCAGCTTACCGGACAGGGCCTACGAGCAGTACTTC. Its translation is CASSLPDRAYEQYF.

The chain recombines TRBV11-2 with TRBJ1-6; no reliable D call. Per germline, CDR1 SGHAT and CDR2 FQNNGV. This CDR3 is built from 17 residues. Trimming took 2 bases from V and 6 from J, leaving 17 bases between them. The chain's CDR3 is CASSLRRREYTNSPLHF. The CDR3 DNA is TGTGCCAGCAGCTTAAGGCGTCGGGAATACACTAATTCACCCCTCCACTTT. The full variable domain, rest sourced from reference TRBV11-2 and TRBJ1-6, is EAGVAQSPRYKIIEKRQSVAFWCNPISGHATLYWYQQILGQGPKLLIQFQNNGVVDDSQLPKDRFSAERLKGVDSTLKIQPAKLEDSAVYLCASSLRRREYTNSPLHFGNGTRLTVT.

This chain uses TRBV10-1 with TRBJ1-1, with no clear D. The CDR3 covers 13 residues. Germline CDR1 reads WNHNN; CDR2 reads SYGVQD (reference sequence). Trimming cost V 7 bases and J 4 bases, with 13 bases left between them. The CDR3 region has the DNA TGCGCCAGCAAAGGCGGAGGATTCACTGAAGCTTTCTTT. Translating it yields CASKGGGFTEAFF.

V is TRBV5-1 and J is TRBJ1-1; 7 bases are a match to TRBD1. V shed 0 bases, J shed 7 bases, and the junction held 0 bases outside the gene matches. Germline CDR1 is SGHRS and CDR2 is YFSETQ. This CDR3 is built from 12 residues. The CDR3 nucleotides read TGCGCCAGCAGCTTGGGGGACAGTGAAGCTTTCTTT. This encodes CASSLGDSEAFF.

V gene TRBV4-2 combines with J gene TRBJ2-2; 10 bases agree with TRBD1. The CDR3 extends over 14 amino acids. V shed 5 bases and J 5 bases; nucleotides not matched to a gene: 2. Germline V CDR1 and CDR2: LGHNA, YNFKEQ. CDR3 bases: TGTGCCAGCAGCTTGGACAGGGGGACCGGGGAGCTGTTTTTT. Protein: CASSLDRGTGELFF.

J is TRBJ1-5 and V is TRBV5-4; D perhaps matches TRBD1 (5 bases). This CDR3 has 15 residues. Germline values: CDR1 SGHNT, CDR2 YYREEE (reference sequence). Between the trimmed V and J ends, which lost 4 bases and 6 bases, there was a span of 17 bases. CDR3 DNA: TGTGCCAGCAGCCCCCCCGGCAGGGCCGGTCAGCCCCAGCATTTT. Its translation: CASSPPGRAGQPQHF.

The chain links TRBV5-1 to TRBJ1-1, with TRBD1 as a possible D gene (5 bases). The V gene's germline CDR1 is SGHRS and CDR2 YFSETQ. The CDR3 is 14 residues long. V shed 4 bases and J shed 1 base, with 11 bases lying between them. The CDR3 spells CASSGRTGNTEAFF. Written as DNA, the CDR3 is TGCGCCAGCAGCGGTAGAACAGGGAACACTGAAGCTTTCTTT.

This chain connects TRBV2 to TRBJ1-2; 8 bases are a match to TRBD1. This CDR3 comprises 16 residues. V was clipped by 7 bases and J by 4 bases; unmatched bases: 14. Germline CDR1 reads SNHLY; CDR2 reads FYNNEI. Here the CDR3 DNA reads TGTGCCAGCAACCTGGGACAGGCTAGAAGGGTCTATGGCTACACCTTC. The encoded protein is CASNLGQARRVYGYTF.

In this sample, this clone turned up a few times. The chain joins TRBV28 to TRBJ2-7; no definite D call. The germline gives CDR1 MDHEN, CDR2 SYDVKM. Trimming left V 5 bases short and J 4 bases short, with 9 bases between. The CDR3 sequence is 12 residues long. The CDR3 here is CASSPGRYEQYF. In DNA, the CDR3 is TGTGCCAGCAGTCCAGGAAGGTACGAGCAGTACTTC.

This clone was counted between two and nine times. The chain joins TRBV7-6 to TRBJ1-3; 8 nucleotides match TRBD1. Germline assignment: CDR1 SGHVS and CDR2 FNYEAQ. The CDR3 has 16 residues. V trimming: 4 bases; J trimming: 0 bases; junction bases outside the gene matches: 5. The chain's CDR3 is CASSSTGGHSGNTIYF. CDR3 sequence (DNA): TGTGCCAGCAGCTCTACAGGGGGACACTCTGGAAACACCATATATTTT.

CDR3 region: CASNLQGAYEQYF. The CDR3, as DNA: TGTGCCAGCAATCTACAGGGGGCCTACGAGCAGTACTTC. The chain joins TRBV28 to TRBJ2-7; 8 bases align to TRBD1. Germline CDR1 and CDR2: MDHEN and SYDVKM. With 7 bases clipped from V and 2 bases from J, the junction kept 4 bases outside the gene matches. This CDR3 comprises 13 residues.

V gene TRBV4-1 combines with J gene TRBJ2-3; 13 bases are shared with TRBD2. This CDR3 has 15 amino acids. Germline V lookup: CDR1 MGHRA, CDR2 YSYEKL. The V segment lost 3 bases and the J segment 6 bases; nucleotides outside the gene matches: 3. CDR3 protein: CASSQGLAGMDTQYF. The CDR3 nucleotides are TGCGCCAGCAGCCAGGGACTAGCGGGGATGGATACGCAGTATTTT.

The CDR3 DNA reads TGTGCCAGCAGCAAAATCTCTACGGACAGGGACTACGAGCAGTACTTC. Translation: CASSKISTDRDYEQYF. This rearrangement joins TRBV21-1 to TRBJ2-7; the table's D call, TRBD1, has no DNA check behind it. TRBV21-1 is a documented pseudogene. The CDR3 is made up of 16 amino acids.

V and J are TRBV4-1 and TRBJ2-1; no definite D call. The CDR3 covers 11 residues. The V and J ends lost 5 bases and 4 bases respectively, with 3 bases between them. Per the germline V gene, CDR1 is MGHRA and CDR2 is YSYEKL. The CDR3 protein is CASSSYNEQFF. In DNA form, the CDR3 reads TGCGCCAGCAGCTCTTACAATGAGCAGTTCTTC.

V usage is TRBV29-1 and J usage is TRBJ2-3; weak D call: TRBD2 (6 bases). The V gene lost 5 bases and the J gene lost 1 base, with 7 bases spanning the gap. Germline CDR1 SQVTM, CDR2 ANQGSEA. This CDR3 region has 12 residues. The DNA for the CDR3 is TGCAGCGTTACGGGGGGCACAGATACGCAGTATTTT. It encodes CSVTGGTDTQYF.

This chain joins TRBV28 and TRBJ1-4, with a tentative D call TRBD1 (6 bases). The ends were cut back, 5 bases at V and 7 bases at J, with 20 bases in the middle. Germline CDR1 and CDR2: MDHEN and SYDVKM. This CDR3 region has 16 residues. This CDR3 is CASSEFNRAGVEKLFF. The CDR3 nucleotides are TGTGCCAGCAGTGAATTCAACAGGGCGGGAGTTGAAAAACTGTTTTTT.

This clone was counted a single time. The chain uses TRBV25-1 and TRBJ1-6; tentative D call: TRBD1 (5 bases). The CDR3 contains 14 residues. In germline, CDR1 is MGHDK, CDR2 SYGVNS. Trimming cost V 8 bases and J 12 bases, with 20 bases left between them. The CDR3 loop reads CASRRAGRGLPLHF. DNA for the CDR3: TGTGCCAGCCGACGTGCGGGGCGCGGTTTACCCCTCCACTTT. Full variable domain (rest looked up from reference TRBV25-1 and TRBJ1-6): EADIYQTPRYLVIGTGKKITLECSQTMGHDKMYWYQQDPGMELHLIHYSYGVNSTEKGDLSSESTVSRIRTEHFPLTLESARPSHTSQYLCASRRAGRGLPLHFGNGTRLTVT.

CDR3: CASSLRGLGGYTF. CDR3 bases: TGTGCCAGCAGCTTGAGGGGGCTGGGAGGCTACACCTTC. V gene TRBV11-1 combines with J gene TRBJ1-2, with 7 positions matching TRBD1. This CDR3 spans 13 amino acids. Germline trimming cut 3 bases from V and 8 bases from J; bases unmatched to any gene: 6. In germline, CDR1 is SGHAT, CDR2 FQDESV (reference sequence).

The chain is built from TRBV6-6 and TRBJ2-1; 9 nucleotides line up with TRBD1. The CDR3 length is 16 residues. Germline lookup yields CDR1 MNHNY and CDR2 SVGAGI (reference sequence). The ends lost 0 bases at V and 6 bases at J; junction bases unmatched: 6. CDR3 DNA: TGTGCCAGCAGTTACTCGGGGACAGGGCCACGCAATGAGCAGTTCTTC. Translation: CASSYSGTGPRNEQFF.

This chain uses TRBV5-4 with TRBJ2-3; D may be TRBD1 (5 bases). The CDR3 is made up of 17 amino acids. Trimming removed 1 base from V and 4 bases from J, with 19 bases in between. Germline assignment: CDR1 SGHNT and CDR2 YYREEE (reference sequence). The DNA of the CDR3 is TGTGCCAGCAGCTTGAACAGGCTGATCGTAGGGCCAGATACGCAGTATTTT. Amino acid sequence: CASSLNRLIVGPDTQYF.

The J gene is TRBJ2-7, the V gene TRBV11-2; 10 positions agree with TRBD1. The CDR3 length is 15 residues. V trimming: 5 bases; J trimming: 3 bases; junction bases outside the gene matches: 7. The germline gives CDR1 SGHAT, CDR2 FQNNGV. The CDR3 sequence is CASSPAGDRGYEQYF. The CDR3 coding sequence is TGTGCCAGCAGCCCCGCCGGGGACAGGGGCTACGAGCAGTACTTC.

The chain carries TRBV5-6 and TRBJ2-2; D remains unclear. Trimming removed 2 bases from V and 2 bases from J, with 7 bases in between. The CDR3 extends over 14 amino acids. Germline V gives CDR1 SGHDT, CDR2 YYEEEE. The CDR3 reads CASSFAHNTGELFF. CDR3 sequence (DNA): TGTGCCAGCAGCTTTGCGCACAACACCGGGGAGCTGTTTTTT.

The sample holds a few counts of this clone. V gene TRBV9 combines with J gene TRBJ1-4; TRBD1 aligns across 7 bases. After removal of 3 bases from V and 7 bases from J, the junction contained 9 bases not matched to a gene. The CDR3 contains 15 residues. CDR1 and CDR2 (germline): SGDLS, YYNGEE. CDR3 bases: TGTGCCAGCAGCGCCCATACAGGGGAGAGTGAAAAACTGTTTTTT. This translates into CASSAHTGESEKLFF.